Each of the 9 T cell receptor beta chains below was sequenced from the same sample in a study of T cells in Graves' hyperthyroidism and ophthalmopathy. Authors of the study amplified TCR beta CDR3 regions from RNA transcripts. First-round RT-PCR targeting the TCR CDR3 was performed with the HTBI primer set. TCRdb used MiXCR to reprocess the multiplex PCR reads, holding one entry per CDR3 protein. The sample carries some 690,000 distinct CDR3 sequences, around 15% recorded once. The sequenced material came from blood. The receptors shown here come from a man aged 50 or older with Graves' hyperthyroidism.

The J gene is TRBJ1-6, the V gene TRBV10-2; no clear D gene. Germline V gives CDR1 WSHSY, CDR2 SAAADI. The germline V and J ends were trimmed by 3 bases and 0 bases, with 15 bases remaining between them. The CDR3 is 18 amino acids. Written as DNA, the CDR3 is TGCGCCAGCAGTGACTTTGGACGGATAAGCTCCTATAATTCACCCCTCCACTTT. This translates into CASSDFGRISSYNSPLHF.

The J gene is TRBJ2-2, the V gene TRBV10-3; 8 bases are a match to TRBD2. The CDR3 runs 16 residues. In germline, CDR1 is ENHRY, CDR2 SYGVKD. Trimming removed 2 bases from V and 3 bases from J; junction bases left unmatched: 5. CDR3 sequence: CAISEREGLDTGELFF. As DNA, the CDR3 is TGTGCCATCAGTGAGCGGGAGGGCCTTGACACCGGGGAGCTGTTTTTT.

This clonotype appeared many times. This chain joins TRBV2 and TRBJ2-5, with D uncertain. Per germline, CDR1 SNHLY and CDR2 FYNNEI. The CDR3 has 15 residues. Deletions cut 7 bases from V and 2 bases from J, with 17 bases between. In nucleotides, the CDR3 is TGTGCCAGCAATCCTGGACCACGAAAGCAAGAGACCCAGTACTTC. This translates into CASNPGPRKQETQYF.

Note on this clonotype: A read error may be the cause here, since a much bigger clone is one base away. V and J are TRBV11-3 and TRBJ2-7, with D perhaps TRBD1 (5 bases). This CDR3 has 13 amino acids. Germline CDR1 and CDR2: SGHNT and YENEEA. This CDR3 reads CASSLDREYEHYF. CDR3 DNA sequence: TGTGCCAGCAGCTTAGACAGGGAATACGAGCACTACTTC.

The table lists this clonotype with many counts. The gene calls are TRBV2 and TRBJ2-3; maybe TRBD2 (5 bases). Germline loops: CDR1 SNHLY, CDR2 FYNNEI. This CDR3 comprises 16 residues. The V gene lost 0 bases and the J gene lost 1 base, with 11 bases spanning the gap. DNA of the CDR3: TGTGCCAGCAGTGAAGCAGTTAGCGCGGGCACAGATACGCAGTATTTT. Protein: CASSEAVSAGTDTQYF.

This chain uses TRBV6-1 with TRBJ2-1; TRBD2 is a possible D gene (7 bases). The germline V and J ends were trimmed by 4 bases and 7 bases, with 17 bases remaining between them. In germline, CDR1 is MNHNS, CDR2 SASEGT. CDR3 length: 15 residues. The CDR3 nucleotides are TGTGCCAGCAGTGGGATGGGGGGGCCCGTGAATGAGCAGTTCTTC. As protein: CASSGMGGPVNEQFF.

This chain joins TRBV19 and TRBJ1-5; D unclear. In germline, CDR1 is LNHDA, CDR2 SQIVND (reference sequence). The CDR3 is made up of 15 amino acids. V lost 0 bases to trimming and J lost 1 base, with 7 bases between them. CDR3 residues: CASSIEPRSNQPQHF. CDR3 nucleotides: TGTGCCAGTAGTATAGAACCAAGAAGCAATCAGCCCCAGCATTTT.

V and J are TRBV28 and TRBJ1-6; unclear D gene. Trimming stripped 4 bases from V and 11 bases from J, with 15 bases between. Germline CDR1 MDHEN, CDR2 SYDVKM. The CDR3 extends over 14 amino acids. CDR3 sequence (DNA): TGTGCCAGCAGTTCTACTCACAGAGCCCCACCCCTCCACTTT. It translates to CASSSTHRAPPLHF.

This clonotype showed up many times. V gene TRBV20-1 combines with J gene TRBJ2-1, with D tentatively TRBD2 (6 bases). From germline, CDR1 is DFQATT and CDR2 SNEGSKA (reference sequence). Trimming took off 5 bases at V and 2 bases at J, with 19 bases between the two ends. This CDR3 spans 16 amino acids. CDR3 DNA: TGCAGTGCTCTCCCTTCTCGGGAGTGGGCCTACAATGAGCAGTTCTTC. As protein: CSALPSREWAYNEQFF.